These T cell receptor beta chains were read from a single sample in a study of Graves' ophthalmopathy and Graves' hyperthyroidism. Via MiXCR, TCRdb re-called the multiplex PCR reads, giving one row per CDR3 protein. The table records roughly 600,000 distinct CDR3 sequences, 35% to 40% of them present only once. Material: peripheral blood or thyroid tissue (not recorded which). These receptors all come from an adult man with Graves' hyperthyroidism. CDR3s include the opening cysteine and the closing phenylalanine or tryptophan. A D gene is named only where the DNA matches it firmly.

d_call: -; v_call: TRBV25-1; j_call: TRBJ1-1; cdr3_aa: CASSLYRTANTEAFF
d_call: -; v_call: TRBV7-2; j_call: TRBJ2-5; cdr3_aa: CASSSINEETQYF
d_call: -; v_call: TRBV29-1; j_call: TRBJ1-6; cdr3_aa: CSVSNNSPLHF
d_call: TRBD2; v_call: TRBV24-1; j_call: -; cdr3_aa: CATSRTSGSRLGNEQFF
d_call: -; v_call: TRBV29-1; j_call: TRBJ1-2; cdr3_aa: CSASTESNYGYTF
d_call: -; v_call: TRBV24-1; j_call: TRBJ1-2; cdr3_aa: CATSDSQSNYGYTF
d_call: TRBD1; v_call: TRBV6-6; j_call: TRBJ1-1; cdr3_aa: CASTSDRGELTEAFF
d_call: -; v_call: TRBV24-1; j_call: TRBJ1-5; cdr3_aa: CATSDPYDTYQPQHF
d_call: TRBD1; v_call: TRBV10-2; j_call: TRBJ2-7; cdr3_aa: CASKSTGGSDEQYF
d_call: -; v_call: TRBV5-6; j_call: TRBJ1-5; cdr3_aa: CASSSGKDNQPQHF
d_call: TRBD1; v_call: TRBV10-3; j_call: TRBJ2-5; cdr3_aa: CAISDGGQGGETQYF
d_call: -; v_call: TRBV2; j_call: TRBJ1-1; cdr3_aa: CASTQSTEAFF
d_call: TRBD2; v_call: TRBV5-8; j_call: TRBJ2-5; cdr3_aa: CASSFFTSGGQETQYF
d_call: -; v_call: TRBV19; j_call: TRBJ2-7; cdr3_aa: CASSQAPAYEQYF
d_call: -; v_call: TRBV7-2; j_call: -; cdr3_aa: CASSSRGTDGAPEQFF
d_call: -; v_call: TRBV7-8; j_call: TRBJ2-7; cdr3_aa: CASSPRTEYCEQYF